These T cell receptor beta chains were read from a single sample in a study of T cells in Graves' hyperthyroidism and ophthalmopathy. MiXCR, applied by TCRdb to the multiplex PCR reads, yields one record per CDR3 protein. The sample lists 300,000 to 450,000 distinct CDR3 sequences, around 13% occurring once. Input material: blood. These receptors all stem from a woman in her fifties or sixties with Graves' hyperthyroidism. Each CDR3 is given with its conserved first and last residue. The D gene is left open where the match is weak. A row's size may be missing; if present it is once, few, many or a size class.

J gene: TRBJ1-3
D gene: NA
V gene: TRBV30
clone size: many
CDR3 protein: CAWSPGVSGNTIYF
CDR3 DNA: TGTGCCTGGAGTCCAGGGGTTTCTGGAAACACCATATATTTT

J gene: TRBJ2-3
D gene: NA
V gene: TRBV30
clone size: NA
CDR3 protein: CAWSQGRSFSTQYF
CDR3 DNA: TGTGCCTGGAGTCAAGGACGGTCCTTTTCTACGCAGTATTTT

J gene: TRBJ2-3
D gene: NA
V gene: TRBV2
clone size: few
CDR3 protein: CASSEDSPDTQYF
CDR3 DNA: TGTGCCAGCAGTGAAGACTCCCCAGATACGCAGTATTTT

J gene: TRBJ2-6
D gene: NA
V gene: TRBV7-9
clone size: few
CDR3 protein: CASATRVSGANVLTF
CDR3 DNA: TGTGCCAGCGCAACAAGGGTTTCTGGGGCCAACGTCCTGACTTTC

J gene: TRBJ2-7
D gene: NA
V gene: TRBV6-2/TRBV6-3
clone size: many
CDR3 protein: CASSPGAVGLANYEQYF
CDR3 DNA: TGTGCCAGCAGTCCTGGAGCGGTAGGCCTAGCGAACTACGAGCAGTACTTC

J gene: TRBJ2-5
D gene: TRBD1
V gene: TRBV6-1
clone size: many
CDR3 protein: CASSEGQAGRKTQYF
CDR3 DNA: TGTGCCAGCAGTGAGGGACAGGCGGGACGCAAGACCCAGTACTTC

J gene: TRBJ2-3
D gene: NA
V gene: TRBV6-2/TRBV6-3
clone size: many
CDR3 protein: CASSWLHGVLADTQYF
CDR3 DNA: TGTGCCAGCAGCTGGTTACACGGGGTTTTGGCGGATACGCAGTATTTT

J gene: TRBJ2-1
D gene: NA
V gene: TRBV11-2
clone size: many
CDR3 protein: CASSLRQSSYNEQFF
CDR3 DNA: TGTGCCAGCAGCCTAAGGCAGTCGTCCTACAATGAGCAGTTCTTC

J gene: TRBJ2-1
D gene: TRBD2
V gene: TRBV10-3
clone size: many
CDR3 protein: CAISESGGTKQFF
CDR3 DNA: TGTGCCATCAGTGAGTCTGGAGGGACTAAGCAGTTCTTC

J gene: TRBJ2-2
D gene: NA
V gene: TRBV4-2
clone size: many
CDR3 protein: CASSQVVTGELFF
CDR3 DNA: TGTGCCAGCAGCCAAGTTGTCACCGGGGAGCTGTTTTTT

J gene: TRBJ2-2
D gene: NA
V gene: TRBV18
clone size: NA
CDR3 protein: CASSPPTTGELFF
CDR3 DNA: TGTGCCAGCTCACCACCGACCACCGGGGAGCTGTTTTTT

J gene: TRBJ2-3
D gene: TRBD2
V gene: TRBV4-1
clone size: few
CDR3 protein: CASSLLAGVGTDTQYF
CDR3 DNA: TGCGCCAGCAGCCTACTAGCGGGAGTTGGCACAGATACGCAGTATTTT

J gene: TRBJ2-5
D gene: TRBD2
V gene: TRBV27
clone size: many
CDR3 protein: CASSPLGWWRELETQYF
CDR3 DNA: TGTGCCAGCAGTCCCCTCGGGTGGTGGCGGGAGCTGGAGACCCAGTACTTC

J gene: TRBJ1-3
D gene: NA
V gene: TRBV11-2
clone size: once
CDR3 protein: CASSSDPGHSTIYF
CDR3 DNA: TGTGCCAGCAGCTCGGATCCGGGACACAGCACCATATATTTT

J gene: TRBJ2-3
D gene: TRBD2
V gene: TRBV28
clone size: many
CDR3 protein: CASSLTSGRALRRTQYF
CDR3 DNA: TGTGCCAGCAGTTTGACTAGCGGGAGGGCCCTCCGCAGGACGCAGTATTTT

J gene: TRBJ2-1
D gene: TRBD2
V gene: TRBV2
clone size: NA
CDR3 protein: CASRPGLAGGGEQFF
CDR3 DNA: TGTGCCAGCAGACCGGGACTAGCGGGAGGCGGTGAGCAGTTCTTC

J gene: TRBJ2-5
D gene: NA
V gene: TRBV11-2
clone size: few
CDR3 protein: CASSLAIRSRRAQETQYF
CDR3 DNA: TGTGCCAGCAGCTTAGCGATCCGCTCCAGGAGGGCCCAAGAGACCCAGTACTTC

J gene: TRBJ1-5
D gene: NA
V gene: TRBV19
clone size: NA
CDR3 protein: CASRLRGQPQHF
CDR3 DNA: TGTGCCAGTAGACTGAGGGGTCAGCCCCAGCATTTT

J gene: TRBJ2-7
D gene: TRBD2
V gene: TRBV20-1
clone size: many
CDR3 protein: CSAFVAGGSYEQYF
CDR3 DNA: TGCAGTGCTTTTGTAGCGGGAGGGTCCTACGAGCAGTACTTC

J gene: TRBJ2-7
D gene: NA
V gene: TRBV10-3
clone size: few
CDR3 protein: CAISEGEQYF
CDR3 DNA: TGTGCCATCAGTGAGGGCGAGCAGTACTTC

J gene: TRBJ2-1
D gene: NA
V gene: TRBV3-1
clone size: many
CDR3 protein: CASSPIGPLVHEQFF
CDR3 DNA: TGTGCCAGCAGCCCCATTGGGCCTTTGGTTCACGAGCAGTTCTTC

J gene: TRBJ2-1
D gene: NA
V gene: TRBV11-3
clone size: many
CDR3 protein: CASSLGGTRGGYEQFF
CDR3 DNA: TGTGCCAGCAGCTTAGGTGGGACAAGGGGCGGCTATGAGCAGTTCTTC

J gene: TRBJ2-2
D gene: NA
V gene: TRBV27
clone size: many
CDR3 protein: CASSQGSTGELFF
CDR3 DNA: TGTGCCAGCAGTCAAGGCTCCACCGGGGAGCTGTTTTTT

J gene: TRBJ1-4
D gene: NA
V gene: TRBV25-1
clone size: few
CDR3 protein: CASRANEKLFF
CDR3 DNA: TGTGCCAGCAGGGCGAACGAAAAACTGTTTTTT

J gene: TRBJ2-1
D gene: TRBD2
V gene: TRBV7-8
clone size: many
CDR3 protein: CASSLWGGRAANEQFF
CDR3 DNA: TGTGCCAGCAGCTTATGGGGCGGGAGGGCTGCCAATGAGCAGTTCTTC

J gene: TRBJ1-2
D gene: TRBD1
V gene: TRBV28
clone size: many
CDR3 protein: CASSLNPGQGVGYTF
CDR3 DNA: TGTGCCAGCAGTTTAAATCCGGGACAGGGGGTAGGCTACACCTTC

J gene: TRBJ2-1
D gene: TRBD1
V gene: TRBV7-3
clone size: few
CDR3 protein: CASSFYPGTGVNEQFF
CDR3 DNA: TGTGCCAGCAGCTTTTACCCTGGGACAGGGGTCAATGAGCAGTTCTTC

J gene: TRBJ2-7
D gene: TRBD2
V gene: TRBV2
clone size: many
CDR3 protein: CASTLREGSEQYF
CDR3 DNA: TGTGCCAGCACCCTACGGGAGGGCTCCGAGCAGTACTTC

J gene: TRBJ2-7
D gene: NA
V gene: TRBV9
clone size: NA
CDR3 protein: CASSVGSHPSSYEQYF
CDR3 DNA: TGTGCCAGCAGCGTAGGCAGCCACCCGAGCTCCTACGAGCAGTACTTC

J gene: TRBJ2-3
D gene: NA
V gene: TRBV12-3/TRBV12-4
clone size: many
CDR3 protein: CASTLNTDTQYF
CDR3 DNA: TGTGCCAGCACACTAAATACAGATACGCAGTATTTT

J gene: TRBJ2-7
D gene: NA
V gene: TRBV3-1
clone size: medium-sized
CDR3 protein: CASRVGLSSYEQYF
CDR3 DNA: TGTGCCAGCAGGGTGGGACTGAGCTCCTACGAGCAGTACTTC

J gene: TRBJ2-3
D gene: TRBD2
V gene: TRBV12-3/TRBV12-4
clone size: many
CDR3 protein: CASNPGLASDTQYF
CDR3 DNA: TGTGCCAGCAACCCGGGACTAGCGTCAGATACGCAGTATTTT

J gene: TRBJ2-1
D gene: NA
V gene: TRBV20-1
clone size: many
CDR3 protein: CSASEGGTYNEQFF
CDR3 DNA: TGCAGTGCTAGCGAGGGGGGGACCTACAATGAGCAGTTCTTC

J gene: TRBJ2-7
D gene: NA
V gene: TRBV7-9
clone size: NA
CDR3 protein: CASSSSRVAEQYF
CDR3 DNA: TGTGCCAGCAGCTCCTCCAGGGTGGCAGAGCAGTACTTC

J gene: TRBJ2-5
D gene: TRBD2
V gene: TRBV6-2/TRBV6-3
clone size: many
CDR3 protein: CASSSFLGLQKTQYF
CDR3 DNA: TGTGCCAGCAGTTCGTTTTTGGGACTACAGAAGACCCAGTACTTC

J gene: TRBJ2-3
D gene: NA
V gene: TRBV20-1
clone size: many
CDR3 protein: CSAQPGPDTQYF
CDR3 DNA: TGCAGTGCTCAACCTGGCCCAGATACGCAGTATTTT

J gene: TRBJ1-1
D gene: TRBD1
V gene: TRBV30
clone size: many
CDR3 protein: CAWSVAGGSEAFF
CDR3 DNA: TGTGCCTGGAGTGTCGCAGGGGGGTCTGAAGCTTTCTTT

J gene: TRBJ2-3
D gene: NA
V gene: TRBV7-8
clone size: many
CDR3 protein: CASSPQGLADTDTQYF
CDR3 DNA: TGTGCCAGCAGCCCCCAGGGGTTAGCGGACACAGATACGCAGTATTTT

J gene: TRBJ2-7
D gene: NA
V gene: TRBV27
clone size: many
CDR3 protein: CASTRHDRPHEQYF
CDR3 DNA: TGTGCCAGCACCCGACATGACAGGCCCCACGAGCAGTACTTC

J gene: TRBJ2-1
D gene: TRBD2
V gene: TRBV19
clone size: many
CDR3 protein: CASSMGGLAGQNEQFF
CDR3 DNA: TGTGCCAGTAGTATGGGGGGACTAGCGGGGCAAAATGAGCAGTTCTTC

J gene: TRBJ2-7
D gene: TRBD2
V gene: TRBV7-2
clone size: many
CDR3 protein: CASSLPGTSGSEQYF
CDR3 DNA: TGTGCCAGCAGCTTGCCAGGGACTAGCGGGAGCGAGCAGTACTTC

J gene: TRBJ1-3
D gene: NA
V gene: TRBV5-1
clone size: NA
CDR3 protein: CASSFDGSSGNTIYF
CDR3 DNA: TGCGCCAGCAGCTTCGACGGGAGCTCTGGAAACACCATATATTTT

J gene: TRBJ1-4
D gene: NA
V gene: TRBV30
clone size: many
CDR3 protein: CAWSRSGSEKLFF
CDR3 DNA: TGTGCCTGGAGTAGGTCTGGGAGTGAAAAACTGTTTTTT

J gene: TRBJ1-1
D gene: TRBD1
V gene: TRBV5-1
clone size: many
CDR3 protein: CASSLIRVQGITEAFF
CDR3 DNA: TGCGCCAGCAGCTTGATAAGGGTACAGGGGATCACTGAAGCTTTCTTT

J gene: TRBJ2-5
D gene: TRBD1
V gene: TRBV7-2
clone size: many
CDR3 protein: CASSLRQGRQETQYF
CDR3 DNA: TGTGCCAGCAGCCTCAGACAGGGCCGGCAAGAGACCCAGTACTTC

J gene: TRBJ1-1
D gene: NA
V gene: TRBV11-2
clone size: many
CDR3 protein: CASSLKRNTEAFF
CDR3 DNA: TGTGCCAGCAGCCTAAAACGGAACACTGAAGCTTTCTTT

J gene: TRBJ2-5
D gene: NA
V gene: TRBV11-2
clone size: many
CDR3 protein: CASSFRRGGWVGETQYF
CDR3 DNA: TGTGCCAGCAGCTTCCGTAGGGGCGGGTGGGTAGGAGAGACCCAGTACTTC

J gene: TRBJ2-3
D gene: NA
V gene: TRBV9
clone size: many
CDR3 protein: CASSVGGLGTDTQYF
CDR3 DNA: TGTGCCAGCAGCGTAGGCGGATTAGGCACAGATACGCAGTATTTT

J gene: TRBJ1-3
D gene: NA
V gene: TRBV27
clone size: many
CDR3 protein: CASSASGTSGNTIYF
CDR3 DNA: TGTGCCAGCAGTGCCTCCGGGACGTCTGGAAACACCATATATTTT

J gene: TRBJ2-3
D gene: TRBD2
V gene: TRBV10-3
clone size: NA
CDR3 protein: CAISKTSGRMTQYF
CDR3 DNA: TGTGCCATCAGTAAGACTAGCGGGAGAATGACGCAGTATTTT

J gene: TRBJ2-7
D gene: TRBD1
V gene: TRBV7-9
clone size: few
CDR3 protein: CASSLSRGREQYF
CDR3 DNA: TGTGCCAGCAGCTTATCCAGGGGGCGCGAGCAGTACTTC

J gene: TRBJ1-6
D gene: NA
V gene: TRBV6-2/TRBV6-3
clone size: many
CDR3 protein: CASSYGRADSPLHF
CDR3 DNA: TGTGCCAGCAGTTACGGCAGGGCGGACTCACCCCTCCACTTT

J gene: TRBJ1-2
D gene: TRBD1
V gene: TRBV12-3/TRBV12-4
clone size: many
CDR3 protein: CASSRALSDRGTYGYTF
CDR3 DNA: TGTGCCAGCAGTCGAGCGTTGTCGGACAGGGGGACCTATGGCTACACCTTC

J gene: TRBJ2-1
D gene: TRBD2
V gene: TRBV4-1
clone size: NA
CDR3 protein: CASSQVRLAYYNEQFF
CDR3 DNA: TGCGCCAGCAGCCAAGTAAGACTAGCGTACTACAATGAGCAGTTCTTC

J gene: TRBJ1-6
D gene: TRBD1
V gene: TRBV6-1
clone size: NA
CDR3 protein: CASKTSGQVNSPLHF
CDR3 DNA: TGTGCCAGCAAGACATCGGGACAGGTTAATTCACCCCTCCACTTT

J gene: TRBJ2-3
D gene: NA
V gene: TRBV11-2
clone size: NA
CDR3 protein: CASSFGGGDTQYF
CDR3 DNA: TGTGCCAGCAGCTTCGGAGGGGGAGATACGCAGTATTTT

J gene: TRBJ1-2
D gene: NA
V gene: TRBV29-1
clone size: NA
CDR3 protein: CSVRRGNLGDYGYTF
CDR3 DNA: TGCAGCGTCCGACGGGGAAACCTCGGGGACTATGGCTACACCTTC